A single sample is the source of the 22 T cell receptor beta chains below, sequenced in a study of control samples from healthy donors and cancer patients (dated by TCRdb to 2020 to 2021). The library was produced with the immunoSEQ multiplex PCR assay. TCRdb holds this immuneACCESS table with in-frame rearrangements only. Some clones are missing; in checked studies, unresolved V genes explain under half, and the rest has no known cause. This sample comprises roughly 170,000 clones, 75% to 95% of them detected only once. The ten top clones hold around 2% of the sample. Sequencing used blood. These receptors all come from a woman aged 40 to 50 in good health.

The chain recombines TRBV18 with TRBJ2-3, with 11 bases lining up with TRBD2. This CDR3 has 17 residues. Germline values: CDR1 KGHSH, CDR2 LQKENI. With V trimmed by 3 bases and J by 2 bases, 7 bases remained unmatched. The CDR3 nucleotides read TGTGCCAGCTCACCGCTAGCGGGGGGTACTCCCACAGATACGCAGTATTTT. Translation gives CASSPLAGGTPTDTQYF.

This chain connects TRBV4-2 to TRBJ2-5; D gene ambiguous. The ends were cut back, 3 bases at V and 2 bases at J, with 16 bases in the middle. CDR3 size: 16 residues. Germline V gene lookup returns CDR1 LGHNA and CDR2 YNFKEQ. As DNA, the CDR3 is TGTGCCAGCAGCCACGGAAACGGACCCTCACAAGAGACCCAGTACTTC. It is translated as CASSHGNGPSQETQYF.

This CDR3 is CASSYPSGEAFF. In DNA form, the CDR3 reads TGTGCCAGCAGTTACCCTTCGGGTGAAGCTTTCTTT. This chain uses TRBV6-5 with TRBJ1-1; D not resolved. V lost 2 bases, J lost 7 bases, and 8 bases lay in between. Germline CDR1 and CDR2: MNHEY and SVGAGI. This CDR3 region has 12 residues.

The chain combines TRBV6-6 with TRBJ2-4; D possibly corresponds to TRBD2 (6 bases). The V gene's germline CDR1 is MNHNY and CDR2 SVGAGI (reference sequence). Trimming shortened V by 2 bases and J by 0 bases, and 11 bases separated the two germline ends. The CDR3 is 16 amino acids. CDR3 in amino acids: CASSYGSGVAKNIQYF. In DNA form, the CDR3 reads TGTGCCAGCAGTTACGGTTCGGGGGTAGCCAAAAACATTCAGTACTTC.

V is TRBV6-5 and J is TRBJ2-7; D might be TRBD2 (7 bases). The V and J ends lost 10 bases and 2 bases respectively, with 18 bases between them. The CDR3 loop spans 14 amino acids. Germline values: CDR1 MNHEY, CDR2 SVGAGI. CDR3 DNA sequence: TGTGCCACCGTGGGGGGGCGAAAGCCCTACGAGCAGTACTTC. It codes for CATVGGRKPYEQYF.

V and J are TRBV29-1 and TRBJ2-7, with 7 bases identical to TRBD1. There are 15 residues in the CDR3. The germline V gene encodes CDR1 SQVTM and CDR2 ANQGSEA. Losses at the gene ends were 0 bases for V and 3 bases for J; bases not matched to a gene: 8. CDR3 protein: CSVEDQAGDSYEQYF. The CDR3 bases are TGCAGCGTTGAAGATCAGGCAGGGGACAGCTACGAGCAGTACTTC.

The CDR3 DNA reads as TGTGCCAGTAGTTCCTGGGGACAGGCGGACACCATATATTTT. It codes for CASSSWGQADTIYF. The chain carries TRBV19 and TRBJ1-3, with 8 bases identical to TRBD1. Germline values: CDR1 LNHDA, CDR2 SQIVND (reference sequence). The CDR3 length is 14 residues. Trimming took 5 bases from V and 8 from J; bases not matched to a gene: 8.

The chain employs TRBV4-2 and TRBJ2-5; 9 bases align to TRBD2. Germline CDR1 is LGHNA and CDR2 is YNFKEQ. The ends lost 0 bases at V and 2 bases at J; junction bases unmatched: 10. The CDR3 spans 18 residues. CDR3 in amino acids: CASSQDVLLAGPQETQYF. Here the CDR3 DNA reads TGTGCCAGCAGCCAAGATGTGTTGCTAGCGGGGCCTCAAGAGACCCAGTACTTC.

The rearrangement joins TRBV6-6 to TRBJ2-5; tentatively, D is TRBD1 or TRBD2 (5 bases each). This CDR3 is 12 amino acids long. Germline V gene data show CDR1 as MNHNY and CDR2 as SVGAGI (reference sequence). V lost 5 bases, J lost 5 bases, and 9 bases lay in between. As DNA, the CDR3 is TGTGCCAGCAGTCCCGGGGCTGAGACCCAGTACTTC. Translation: CASSPGAETQYF.

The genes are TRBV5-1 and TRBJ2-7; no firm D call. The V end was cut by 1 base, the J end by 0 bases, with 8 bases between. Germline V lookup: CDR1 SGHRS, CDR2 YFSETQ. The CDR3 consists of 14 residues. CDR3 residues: CASSLFDNSYEQYF. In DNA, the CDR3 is TGCGCCAGCAGCTTGTTCGACAACTCCTACGAGCAGTACTTC.

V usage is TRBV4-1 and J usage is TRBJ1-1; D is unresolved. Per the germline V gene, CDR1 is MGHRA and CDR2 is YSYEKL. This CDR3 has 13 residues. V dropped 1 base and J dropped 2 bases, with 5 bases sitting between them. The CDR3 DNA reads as TGCGCCAGCAGCCAAGGTCCAAACACTGAAGCTTTCTTT. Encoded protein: CASSQGPNTEAFF.

The CDR3 sequence is CASSQGAGIYEQYF. CDR3 nucleotide sequence: TGCGCCAGCAGCCAGGGGGCGGGGATCTACGAGCAGTACTTC. The chain carries TRBV4-1 and TRBJ2-7; TRBD1 or TRBD2 may be the D gene (6 bases each). Per the germline V gene, CDR1 is MGHRA and CDR2 is YSYEKL. Between the trimmed V and J ends, which lost 3 bases and 3 bases, there was a span of 12 bases. The CDR3 totals 14 residues.

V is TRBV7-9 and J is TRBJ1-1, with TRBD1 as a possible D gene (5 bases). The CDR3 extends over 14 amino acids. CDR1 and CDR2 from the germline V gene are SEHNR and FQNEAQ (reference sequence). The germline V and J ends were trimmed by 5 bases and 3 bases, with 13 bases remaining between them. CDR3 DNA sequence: TGTGCCAGCAGCGCCCAGGGTGGGGACACTGAAGCTTTCTTT. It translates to CASSAQGGDTEAFF.

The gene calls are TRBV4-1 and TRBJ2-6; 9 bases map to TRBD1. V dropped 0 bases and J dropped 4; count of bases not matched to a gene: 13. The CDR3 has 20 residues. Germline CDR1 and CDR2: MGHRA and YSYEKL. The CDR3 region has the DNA TGCGCCAGCAGCCAAGACTTCCTGGGACAGGGAAACTCGGGGGCCAACGTCCTGACTTTC. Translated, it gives CASSQDFLGQGNSGANVLTF.

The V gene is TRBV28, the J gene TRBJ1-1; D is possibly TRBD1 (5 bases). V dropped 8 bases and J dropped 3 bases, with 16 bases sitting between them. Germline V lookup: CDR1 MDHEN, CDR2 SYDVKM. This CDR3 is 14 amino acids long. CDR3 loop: CASWDPRGHTEAFF. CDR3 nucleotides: TGTGCCAGCTGGGACCCCCGAGGGCACACTGAAGCTTTCTTT.

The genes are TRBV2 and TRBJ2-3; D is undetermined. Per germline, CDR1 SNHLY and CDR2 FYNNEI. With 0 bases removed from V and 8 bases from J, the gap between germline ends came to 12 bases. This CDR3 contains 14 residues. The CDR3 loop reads CASSEAFPGGTQYF. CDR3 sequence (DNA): TGTGCCAGCAGTGAAGCCTTCCCCGGTGGTACGCAGTATTTT. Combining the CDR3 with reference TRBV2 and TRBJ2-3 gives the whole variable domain EPEVTQTPSHQVTQMGQEVILRCVPISNHLYFYWYRQILGQKVEFLVSFYNNEISEKSEIFDDQFSVERPDGSNFTLKIRSTKLEDSAMYFCASSEAFPGGTQYFGPGTRLTVL.

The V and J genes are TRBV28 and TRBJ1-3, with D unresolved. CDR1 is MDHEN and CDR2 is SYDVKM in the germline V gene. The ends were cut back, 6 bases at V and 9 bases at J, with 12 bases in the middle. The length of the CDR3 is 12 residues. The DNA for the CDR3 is TGTGCCAGCAGCATCACCCCACCCACCATATATTTT. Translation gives CASSITPPTIYF. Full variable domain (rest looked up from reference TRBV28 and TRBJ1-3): DVKVTQSSRYLVKRTGEKVFLECVQDMDHENMFWYRQDPGLGLRLIYFSYDVKMKEKGDIPEGYSVSREKKERFSLILESASTNQTSMYLCASSITPPTIYFGEGSWLTVV.

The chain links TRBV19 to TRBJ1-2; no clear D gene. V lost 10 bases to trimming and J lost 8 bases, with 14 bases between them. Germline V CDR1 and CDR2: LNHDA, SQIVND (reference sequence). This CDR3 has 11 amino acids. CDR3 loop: CATFEGGGYTF. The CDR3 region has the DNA TGTGCCACCTTCGAGGGCGGCGGCTACACCTTC.

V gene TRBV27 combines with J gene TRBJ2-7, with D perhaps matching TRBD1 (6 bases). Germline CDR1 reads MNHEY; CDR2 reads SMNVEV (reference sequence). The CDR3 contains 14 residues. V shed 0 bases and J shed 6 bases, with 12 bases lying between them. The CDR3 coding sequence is TGTGCCAGCAGTTTATCGTGGGGGCAAAGCGAGCAGTACTTC. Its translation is CASSLSWGQSEQYF.

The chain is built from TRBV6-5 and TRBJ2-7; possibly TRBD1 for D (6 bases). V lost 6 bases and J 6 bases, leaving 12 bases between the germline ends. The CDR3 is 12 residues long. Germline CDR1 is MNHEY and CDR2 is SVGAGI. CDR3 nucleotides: TGTGCCAGCAGCCACGGACAGTTCGAGCAGTACTTC. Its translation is CASSHGQFEQYF.

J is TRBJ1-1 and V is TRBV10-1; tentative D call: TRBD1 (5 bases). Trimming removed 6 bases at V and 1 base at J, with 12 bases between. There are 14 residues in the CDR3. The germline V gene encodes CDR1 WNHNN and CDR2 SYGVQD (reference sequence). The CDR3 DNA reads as TGCGCCAGCAGGGGGGGACCGACGAACACTGAAGCTTTCTTT. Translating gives CASRGGPTNTEAFF.

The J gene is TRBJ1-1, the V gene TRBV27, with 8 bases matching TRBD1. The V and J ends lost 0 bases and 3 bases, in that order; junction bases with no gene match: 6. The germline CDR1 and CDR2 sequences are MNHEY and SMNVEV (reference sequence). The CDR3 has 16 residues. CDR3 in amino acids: CASSLSSGGAYTEAFF. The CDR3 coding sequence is TGTGCCAGCAGTTTATCGTCAGGGGGCGCCTACACTGAAGCTTTCTTT.